The subject of this entry is one T cell receptor beta chain. The target antigen is unknown. The protocol was immunoSEQ multiplex PCR, while the TCRdb copy is restricted to in-frame clones and leaves out a portion. This repertoire shows about 16,000 clones, 65% to 85% found once; its top ten account for approximately 4.9%. This specimen belongs to a study of tumor-infiltrating lymphocytes in localized non-small cell lung cancer. Study-wide background: Patients included smokers and never-smokers with various histologies, some sampled after neoadjuvant chemotherapy. Each patient gave resected tumor and non-adjacent uninvolved lung tissue. Study observations and caveats: Technical variation could not be separated from intratumor heterogeneity here.

The material sequenced was lung tumor tissue. The origin of this receptor is a human donor with non-small cell lung cancer.

The CDR3 reads CASSDWDRSYGYTF. CDR3 in DNA: TGTGCCAGCAGTGACTGGGACAGGTCCTATGGCTACACCTTC. V usage is TRBV25-1 and J usage is TRBJ1-2, with 8 bases fitting TRBD1. V lost 3 bases, J lost 4 bases, and 4 bases stayed unmatched. Germline CDR1 MGHDK, CDR2 SYGVNS. The CDR3 runs to 14 residues.